This TCR beta chain was retrieved from a study of T cell changes during pregnancy in multiple sclerosis. The protocol was immunoSEQ multiplex PCR, while the TCRdb copy is restricted to in-frame clones and leaves out a portion. The sample consists of 30,000 to 40,000 clones, more than 75% of them appearing once. CDR1 SGHDN and CDR2 FVKESK come from the germline V gene. Trimming at V came to 4 bases and at J to 7 bases, leaving 9 bases not matched to a gene. The CDR3 extends over 14 amino acids. The rearrangement joins TRBV14 to TRBJ2-7; 8 positions agree with TRBD2. The sample consisted of CD8+ T cells from peripheral blood mononuclear cells, taken in the third trimester of pregnancy. The source of this sequence is a female donor with multiple sclerosis, enrolled in a pregnancy study. The chain's CDR3 is CASSPTSGPSEQYF. CDR3 nucleotide sequence: TGTGCCAGCAGCCCAACTAGCGGTCCGTCGGAGCAGTACTTC.